This TCR beta chain was identified in a study of T cell repertoires in cytomegalovirus infection. About the study: From public TCR beta signatures came an indication of both CMV infection and matching HLA type. Whole-study findings and limits: HLA-C-restricted, CMV-specific TCR beta clonotypes were dominant ex vivo.

This CDR3 region has 13 residues. Trimming removed 5 bases at V and 0 bases at J, with 8 bases between. CDR1 and CDR2 from the germline V gene are SEHNR and FQNEAQ (reference sequence). Each CDR3 protein is one row after TCRdb ran MiXCR on the reads. The data show 700,000 to 850,000 distinct CDR3 sequences, with 32% seen just once and over 10% held by the top ten. This clonotype was found a few times. Its antigen is not known. The origin of this receptor is a human donor in good health (CMV status not recorded). Some clones in this sample may be carry-over from other donors' samples. The chain is built from TRBV7-9 and TRBJ2-7; D is undetermined. This sample comprised cultured CD8+ T cells from PBMCs, obtained from culture after CMV antigen stimulation. As DNA, the CDR3 is TGTGCCAGCAGCCCTCCAAACTCCTACGAGCAGTACGTC. This gives the protein CASSPPNSYEQYV.